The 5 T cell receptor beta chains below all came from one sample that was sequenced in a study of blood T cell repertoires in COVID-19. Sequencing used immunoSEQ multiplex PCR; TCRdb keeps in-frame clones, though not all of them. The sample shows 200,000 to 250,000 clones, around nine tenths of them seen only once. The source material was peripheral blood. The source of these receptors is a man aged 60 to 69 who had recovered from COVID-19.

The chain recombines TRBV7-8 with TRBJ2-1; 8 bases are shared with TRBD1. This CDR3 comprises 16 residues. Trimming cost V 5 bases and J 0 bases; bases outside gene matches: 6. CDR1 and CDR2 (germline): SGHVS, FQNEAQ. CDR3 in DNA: TGTGCCAGCAGCAGGTCCGGGACAGGCTCCTACAATGAGCAGTTCTTC. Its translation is CASSRSGTGSYNEQFF.

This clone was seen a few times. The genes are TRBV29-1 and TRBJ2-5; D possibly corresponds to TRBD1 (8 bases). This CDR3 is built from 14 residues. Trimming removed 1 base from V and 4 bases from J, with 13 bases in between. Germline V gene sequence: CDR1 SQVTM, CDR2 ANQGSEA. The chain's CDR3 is CSVEAGGGRETQYF. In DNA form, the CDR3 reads TGCAGCGTTGAAGCAGGGGGCGGGAGAGAGACCCAGTACTTC.

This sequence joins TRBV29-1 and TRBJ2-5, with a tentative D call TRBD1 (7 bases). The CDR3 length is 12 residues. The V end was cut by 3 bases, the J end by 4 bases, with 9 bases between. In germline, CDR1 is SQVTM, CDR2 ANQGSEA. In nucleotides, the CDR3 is TGCAGCGTTGAGCAGGGGGGAGAGACCCAGTACTTC. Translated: CSVEQGGETQYF.

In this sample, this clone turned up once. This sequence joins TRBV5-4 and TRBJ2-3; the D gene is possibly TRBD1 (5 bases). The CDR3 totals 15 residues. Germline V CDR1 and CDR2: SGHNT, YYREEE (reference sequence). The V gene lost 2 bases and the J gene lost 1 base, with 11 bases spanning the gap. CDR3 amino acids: CASSFPGQGTDTQYF. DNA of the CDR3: TGTGCCAGCAGCTTTCCTGGACAAGGCACAGATACGCAGTATTTT.

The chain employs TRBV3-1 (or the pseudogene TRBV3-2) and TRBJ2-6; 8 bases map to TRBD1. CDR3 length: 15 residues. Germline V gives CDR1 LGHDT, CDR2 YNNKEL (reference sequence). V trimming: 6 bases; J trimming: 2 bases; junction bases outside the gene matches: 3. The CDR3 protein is CASRPGGAGANVLTF. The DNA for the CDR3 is TGTGCCAGCAGACCAGGGGGCGCTGGGGCCAACGTCCTGACTTTC.